The rows below give T cell receptor beta chains drawn from one sample of a study of vaccination and CD4 T cells after COVID-19. One entry per CDR3 protein results from TCRdb running MiXCR on the PCR reads. Among approximately 6,100 distinct CDR3 sequences listed, around two fifths were seen once. Their antigens are not known. Sequenced: CD4+ T cells from blood, cultured in vitro. The origin of the receptors is a human donor in good health. CDR3s include the opening cysteine and the closing phenylalanine or tryptophan. A D gene is named only where the DNA matches it firmly. Clone sizes are given selectively: once, few, many, or a class where the clone is expanded.

TRBV12-3/TRBV12-4	few	TRBJ1-2	-	TGTGCCAGCAGTCGCGGACAGGGCTACACCTTC	CASSRGQGYTF
TRBV12-3/TRBV12-4	-	TRBJ2-5	-	TGTGCCACCTCTGACAAGGGGGGGAGGCGCAAGACCCAGTACTTC	CATSDKGGRRKTQYF
TRBV2	-	TRBJ2-3	TRBD2	TGTGCCAGCAGTGCGTCGGGGGGGGCTCTTACAGATACGCAGTATTTT	CASSASGGALTDTQYF
TRBV15	few	TRBJ2-2	-	TGTGCCACCAGCAGCCCCGGACAGTCCGCGAACACCGGGGAGCTGTTTTTT	CATSSPGQSANTGELFF
TRBV15	once	TRBJ2-5	-	TGTGCCACCCGAGTAGGGGGGGCGGAAGAGACCCAGTACTTC	CATRVGGAEETQYF
TRBV2	-	TRBJ1-5	-	TGTGCCAGCAGTGAAAGGGTGCAGACGGGTCAGCCCCAGCATTTT	CASSERVQTGQPQHF
TRBV4-1	few	TRBJ2-1	-	TGCGCCAGCAGCTCCCCAGCAGCGCCCCCCGGCGAGCAGTTCTTC	CASSSPAAPPGEQFF
TRBV27	-	TRBJ1-1	TRBD1	TGTGCCAGCTGCCAATCCGGGACAGGGGGTCCTGAAGCTTTCTTT	CASCQSGTGGPEAFF
TRBV5-1	-	TRBJ2-5	TRBD1	TGCGCCAGCAGCCCCGGGACAGGGGGCATGGAGACCCAGTACTTC	CASSPGTGGMETQYF
TRBV2	few	TRBJ2-1	-	TGTGCCAGCAGCGCACAAGGGGTCGGGCAGTTCTTC	CASSAQGVGQFF
TRBV7-9	-	TRBJ1-2	TRBD1	TGTGCCAGCAGCACCGGGACAGCGTATGGCTACACCTTC	CASSTGTAYGYTF
TRBV7-3	-	TRBJ2-3	TRBD2	TGTGCCAGCAGCTTGAGCGGGGTGGATACGCAGTATTTT	CASSLSGVDTQYF
TRBV20-1	few	TRBJ1-3	-	TGCAGTGCCTACGGACGAAGCGGGGGAAACACCATATATTTT	CSAYGRSGGNTIYF
TRBV5-6	-	TRBJ2-7	-	TGTGCCAGCAGCTTCCAGCACTACGAGCAGTACTTC	CASSFQHYEQYF
TRBV7-2	-	TRBJ1-1	-	TGTGCCAGCAGCTTGCTGAACACTGAAGCTTTCTTT	CASSLLNTEAFF
TRBV5-1	-	TRBJ1-2	-	TGCGCCAGCAGCTTGGCCGGGTTGGGACGGGTCTATGGCTACACCTTC	CASSLAGLGRVYGYTF
TRBV2	-	TRBJ2-1	TRBD1	TGTGCCAGTTACAGGGGGACCAACAATGAGCAGTTCTTC	CASYRGTNNEQFF
TRBV11-2	-	TRBJ1-6	-	TGTGCCAGCAGCGCCCTGGGACCAGGACCACCCCTCCACTTT	CASSALGPGPPLHF
TRBV6-4	few	TRBJ1-1	-	TGTGCCAGCAGTGCCCAGGGAGGGCCGGGGGACACTGAAGCTTTCTTT	CASSAQGGPGDTEAFF
TRBV2	few	TRBJ1-3	-	TGTGCCAGCAGTGAGGGTTTAGCCTCTGGAAACACCATATATTTT	CASSEGLASGNTIYF
TRBV5-1	-	TRBJ1-2	-	TGCGCCAGCAGCCCGGGCGGTTCGGGGAGGGATGGCTACACCTTC	CASSPGGSGRDGYTF
TRBV6-5	-	TRBJ2-1	-	TGTGCCAGCAGTTACTCGAGTAGCGATGAGCAGTTCTTC	CASSYSSSDEQFF
TRBV6-1	-	TRBJ1-1	-	TGTGCCAGTAAGATGACGGAGCGAACCAGAGAAGCTTTCTTT	CASKMTERTREAFF
TRBV20-1	few	TRBJ1-2	TRBD1	TGCAGTGCTAGAGATCCAGGGGGCTTAGGCTACACCTTC	CSARDPGGLGYTF
TRBV14	-	TRBJ2-5	-	TGTGCCAGCAGCCAAGAATCCGCCGGCGAGACCCAGTACTTC	CASSQESAGETQYF
TRBV4-1	-	TRBJ2-2	-	TGCGCCAGCAGCCCGGGGGGCAGGGGGAGGTCGGACACCGGGGAGCTGTTTTTT	CASSPGGRGRSDTGELFF
TRBV11-2	-	TRBJ2-5	-	TGTGCCAGCAGCTTATCGACTGGAGGGCAAGAGACCCAGTACTTC	CASSLSTGGQETQYF
TRBV11-2	-	TRBJ2-1	TRBD2	TGTGCCAGCAGCTTACCTAGCGGGGGGGTCCGGGAGCAGTTCTTC	CASSLPSGGVREQFF
TRBV5-1	-	TRBJ1-1	-	TGCGCCAGCAGCTTGATTGGGGTCGGTGACACTGAAGCTTTCTTT	CASSLIGVGDTEAFF
TRBV20-1	few	TRBJ1-5	-	TGCAGTGCTAGAGATCTGGAGGGCAGGGGTCAGCCCCAGCATTTT	CSARDLEGRGQPQHF
TRBV24-1	large	TRBJ1-5	TRBD1	TGTGCCACCTCCCCGGGACAGGGGCCGACGAATCAGCCCCAGCATTTT	CATSPGQGPTNQPQHF
TRBV9	-	TRBJ2-5	-	TGTGCCAGCAGCGTAGGCCCCGGGACACAAGAGACCCAGTACTTC	CASSVGPGTQETQYF
TRBV18	-	TRBJ2-7	-	TGTGCCAGCTCACCACCCGGAGGGGTCTTGGTCGAGCAGTACTTC	CASSPPGGVLVEQYF
TRBV5-6	few	TRBJ1-2	TRBD1	TGTGCCAGCAGCTTGGAGGGGGCCTATGGCTACACCTTC	CASSLEGAYGYTF
TRBV9	-	TRBJ1-1	-	TGTGCCAGCAGCGTAGTCGCAGGGACCACTGAAGCTTTCTTT	CASSVVAGTTEAFF
TRBV20-1	few	TRBJ2-3	-	TGCAGTGCTAGCGGGCGAGAGACAGATACGCAGTATTTT	CSASGRETDTQYF
TRBV20-1	-	TRBJ2-1	TRBD1	TGCAGTGCCCTCCGGACAGGTTCAGATGAGCAGTTCTTC	CSALRTGSDEQFF
TRBV20-1	-	TRBJ2-3	TRBD2	TGCAGTGCTATAAAAGCGGGGCTCGCAGATACGCAGTATTTT	CSAIKAGLADTQYF